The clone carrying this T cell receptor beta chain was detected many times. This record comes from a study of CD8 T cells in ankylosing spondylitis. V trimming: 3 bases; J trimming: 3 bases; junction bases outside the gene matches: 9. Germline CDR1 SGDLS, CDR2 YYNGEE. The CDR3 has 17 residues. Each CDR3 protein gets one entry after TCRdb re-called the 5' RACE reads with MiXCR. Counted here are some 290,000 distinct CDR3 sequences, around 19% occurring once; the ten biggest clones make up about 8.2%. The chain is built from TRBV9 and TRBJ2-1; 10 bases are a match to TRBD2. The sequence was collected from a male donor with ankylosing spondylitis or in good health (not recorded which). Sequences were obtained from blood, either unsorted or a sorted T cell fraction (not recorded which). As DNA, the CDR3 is TGTGCCAGCAGCGCCGACCTAGCGGGAGATTACTACAATGAGCAGTTCTTC. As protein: CASSADLAGDYYNEQFF.